These T cell receptor beta chains were read from a single sample in a study of CD8 T cells in ankylosing spondylitis. Using its own MiXCR run on the 5' RACE reads, TCRdb lists one record per CDR3 protein. The sample has 130,000 or so distinct CDR3 sequences, about 6.4% seen once. The material sequenced was blood, either unsorted or a sorted T cell fraction (not recorded which). These receptors all come from a male donor with ankylosing spondylitis or in good health (not recorded which). Each CDR3 is given with its conserved first and last residue. The D gene is left open where the match is weak. Expanded clones are given a class, and other clones once, few, many or no size at all.

>TRBJ1-2|TRBV7-8|.|few
TGTGCCAGCAGCTTAGGGGGTGGCTACACCTTC
CASSLGGGYTF
>TRBJ1-6|TRBV2|.|many
TGTGCCAGCAGTGAGCGCCAGGGGAATTCACCCCTCCACTTT
CASSERQGNSPLHF
>TRBJ1-6|TRBV10-2|.|many
TGCGCCAGCAGTGAGTCGATTCCCAGGGTTGCTAATTCACCCCTCCACTTT
CASSESIPRVANSPLHF
>TRBJ2-3|TRBV4-2|TRBD2|many
TGTGCCAGCAGCCAAGATGGGACTAGCGGGCCAGATACGCAGTATTTT
CASSQDGTSGPDTQYF
>TRBJ1-2|TRBV6-1|.|many
TGTGCCAGCACACGGGACGGCGGTGGCTACACCTTC
CASTRDGGGYTF
>TRBJ2-2|TRBV24-1|.|many
TGTGCCACCAGTGATTTGGGGGGAGGCAACACCGGGGAGCTGTTTTTT
CATSDLGGGNTGELFF
>TRBJ1-1|TRBV29-1|.|many
TGCAGCGTTCGAAGCGGGTTCGAGAACACTGAAGCTTTCTTT
CSVRSGFENTEAFF
>TRBJ2-1|TRBV20-1|.|many
TGCAGTGCGCCCCCCGGGGGGCCCTCCTACAATGAGCAGTTCTTC
CSAPPGGPSYNEQFF
>TRBJ1-1|TRBV7-9|.|.
TGTGCCGGGGGGTCCTCTCCCCAAGAAGCTTTCTTT
CAGGSSPQEAFF
>TRBJ2-1|TRBV7-9|.|many
TGTGCCAGCAGCTTAGGAACCTCTGGTGAGCAGTTCTTC
CASSLGTSGEQFF
>TRBJ2-2|TRBV20-1|TRBD1|many
TGCAGTGCCTCCGGGACAGATCGAGTCCCCGGGGAGCTGTTTTTT
CSASGTDRVPGELFF
>TRBJ2-7|TRBV7-2|TRBD2|many
TGTGCCAGCAGCTTACTCGGGAGGGCCTACGAGCAGTACTTC
CASSLLGRAYEQYF
>TRBJ2-5|TRBV10-3|.|many
TGTGCCGTGAGCCGGACCCCCCAAGAGACCCAGTACTTC
CAVSRTPQETQYF
>TRBJ2-3|TRBV7-2|TRBD2|many
TGTGCCAGCAGCCATAAAGCGGGGGGGGCAGATACGCAGTATTTT
CASSHKAGGADTQYF
>TRBJ2-3|TRBV7-2|TRBD1|many
TGTGCCAGCAGTCGACAGGGGAGCACAGATACGCAGTATTTT
CASSRQGSTDTQYF
>TRBJ1-4|TRBV20-1|.|many
TGCAGTGCTAGCGGGGGGGATCGACCGGTGTTTTTT
CSASGGDRPVFF
>TRBJ2-1|TRBV4-3|.|many
TGCGCCAGCAGCCCATACAGGGGGGGTGACCAGTTCTTC
CASSPYRGGDQFF
>TRBJ2-7|TRBV5-1|.|many
TGCGCCAGCAGCTTGGCCACGACGGCCTACGAGCAGTACTTC
CASSLATTAYEQYF
>TRBJ2-1|TRBV20-1|.|many
TGCAGTGCTAGAGAGGGGGAGAGATTCAATGAGCAGTTCTTC
CSAREGERFNEQFF
>TRBJ1-6|TRBV5-1|TRBD1|many
TGCGCCAGCAGCCAACAGGGGGCGGATTCACCCCTCCACTTT
CASSQQGADSPLHF
>TRBJ2-7|TRBV24-1|.|many
TGTGCCACCAGTGATTTAAGCCGGGAATCGATCTTC
CATSDLSRESIF
>TRBJ2-2|TRBV5-1|.|many
TGCGCCAGCAGCTTATTACTGGGAGTAGCGAACACCGGGGAGCTGTTTTTT
CASSLLLGVANTGELFF
>TRBJ1-2|TRBV6-2/TRBV6-3|.|many
TGTGCCAGCCTCCGTCGTCAGGGGCCCTTAAGTGGCTACACCTTC
CASLRRQGPLSGYTF
>TRBJ1-6|TRBV18|TRBD1|few
TGTGCCAGCTCACCCGCGACAGGGGGGTATAATTCACCCCTCCACTTT
CASSPATGGYNSPLHF
>TRBJ2-3|TRBV5-1|.|.
TGCGCCAGCAGCGCCCGGGACCTAAGATCAGATACGCAGTATTTT
CASSARDLRSDTQYF
>TRBJ1-4|TRBV5-1|.|many
TGCGCCAGCAGCTCGGGAGATAATGAAAAACTGTTTTTT
CASSSGDNEKLFF
>TRBJ1-1|TRBV29-1|.|many
TGCAGCGTTTCGGGAGTGAACACTGAAGCTTTCTTT
CSVSGVNTEAFF
>TRBJ2-7|TRBV5-6|TRBD1|many
TGTGCCAGCAGCGCGACAGGGTCCCCCTACGAGCAGTACTTC
CASSATGSPYEQYF
>TRBJ1-3|TRBV28|.|many
TGTGCCAGCAGTTTTAGGGGGGGGTATGGAAACACCATATATTTT
CASSFRGGYGNTIYF
>TRBJ2-7|TRBV6-6|.|many
TGTGCCAGCAGAACAGGAACCTACGAGCAGTACTTC
CASRTGTYEQYF
>TRBJ1-5|TRBV5-6|TRBD1|many
TGTGCCAGCAGCCTGACAGGGGGCGGGAATCAGCCCCAGCATTTT
CASSLTGGGNQPQHF
>TRBJ1-1|TRBV20-1|.|.
TGCAGTGCTAGGCTCTGGGGGCGTGGATACACTGAAGCTTTCTTT
CSARLWGRGYTEAFF
>TRBJ1-4|TRBV7-2|.|many
TGTGCCAGCAGCTTAATGCAGGATAATGAAAAACTGTTTTTT
CASSLMQDNEKLFF